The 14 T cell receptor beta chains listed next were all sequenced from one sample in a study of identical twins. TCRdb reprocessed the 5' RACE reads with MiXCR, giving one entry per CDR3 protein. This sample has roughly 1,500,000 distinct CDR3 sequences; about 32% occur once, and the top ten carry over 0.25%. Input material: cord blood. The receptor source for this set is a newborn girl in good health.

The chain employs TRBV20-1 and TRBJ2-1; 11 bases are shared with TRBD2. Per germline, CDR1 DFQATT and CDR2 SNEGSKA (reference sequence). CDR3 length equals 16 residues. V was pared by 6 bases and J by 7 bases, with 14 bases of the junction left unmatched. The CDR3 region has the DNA TGCAGTGCCGGGCGACTAGCGGGATCACCAGGGAATGAGCAGTTCTTC. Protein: CSAGRLAGSPGNEQFF.

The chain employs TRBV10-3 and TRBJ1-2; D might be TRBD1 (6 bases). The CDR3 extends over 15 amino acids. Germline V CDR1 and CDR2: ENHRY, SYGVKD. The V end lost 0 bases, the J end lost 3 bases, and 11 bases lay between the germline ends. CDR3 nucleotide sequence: TGTGCCATCAGTGAGTCTGACAGGCTTGACTATGGCTACACCTTC. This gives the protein CAISESDRLDYGYTF.

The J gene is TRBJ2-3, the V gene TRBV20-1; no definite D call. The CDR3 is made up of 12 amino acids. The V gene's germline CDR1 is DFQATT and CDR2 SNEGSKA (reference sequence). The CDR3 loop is CSGRTSTDTQYF. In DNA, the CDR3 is TGCAGCGGCAGAACTAGCACAGATACGCAGTATTTT.

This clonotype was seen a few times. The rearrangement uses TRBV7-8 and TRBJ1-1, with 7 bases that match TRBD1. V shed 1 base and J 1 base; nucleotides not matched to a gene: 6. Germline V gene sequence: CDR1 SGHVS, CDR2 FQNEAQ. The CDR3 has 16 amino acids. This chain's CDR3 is CASSLVPGGRNTEAFF. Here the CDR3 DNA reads TGTGCCAGCAGCTTAGTCCCAGGGGGAAGGAACACTGAAGCTTTCTTT.

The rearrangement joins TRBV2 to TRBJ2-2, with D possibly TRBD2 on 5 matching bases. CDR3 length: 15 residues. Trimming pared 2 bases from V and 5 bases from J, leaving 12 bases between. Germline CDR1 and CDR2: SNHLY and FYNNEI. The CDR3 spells CASSELASSTGELFF. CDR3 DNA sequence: TGTGCCAGCAGTGAACTAGCTTCCTCTACCGGGGAGCTGTTTTTT.

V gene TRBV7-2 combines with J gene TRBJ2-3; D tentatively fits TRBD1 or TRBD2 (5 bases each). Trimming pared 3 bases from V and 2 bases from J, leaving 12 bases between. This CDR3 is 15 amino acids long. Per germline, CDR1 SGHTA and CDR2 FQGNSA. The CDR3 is CASSFTGTATDTQYF. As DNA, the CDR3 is TGTGCCAGCAGCTTTACCGGGACGGCCACAGATACGCAGTATTTT.

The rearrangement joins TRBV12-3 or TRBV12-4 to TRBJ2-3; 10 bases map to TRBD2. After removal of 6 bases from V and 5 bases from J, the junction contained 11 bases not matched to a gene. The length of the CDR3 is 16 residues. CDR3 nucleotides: TGTGCCAGCAGCCTTCTTATAGCGGGAGGCGGAGATACGCAGTATTTT. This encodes CASSLLIAGGGDTQYF.

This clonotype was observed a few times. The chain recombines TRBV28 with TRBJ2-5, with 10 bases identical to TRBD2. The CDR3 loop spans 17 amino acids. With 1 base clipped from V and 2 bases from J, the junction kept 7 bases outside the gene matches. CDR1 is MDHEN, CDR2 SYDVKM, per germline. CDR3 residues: CASSLFPSGRPQETQYF. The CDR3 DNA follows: TGTGCCAGCAGTTTATTCCCTAGCGGGAGACCGCAAGAGACCCAGTACTTC.

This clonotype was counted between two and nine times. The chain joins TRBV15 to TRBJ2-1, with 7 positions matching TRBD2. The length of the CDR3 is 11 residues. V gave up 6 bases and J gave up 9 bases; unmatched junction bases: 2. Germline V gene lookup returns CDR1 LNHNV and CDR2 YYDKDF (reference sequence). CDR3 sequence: CATSPGGEQFF. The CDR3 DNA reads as TGTGCCACCAGTCCGGGGGGTGAGCAGTTCTTC.

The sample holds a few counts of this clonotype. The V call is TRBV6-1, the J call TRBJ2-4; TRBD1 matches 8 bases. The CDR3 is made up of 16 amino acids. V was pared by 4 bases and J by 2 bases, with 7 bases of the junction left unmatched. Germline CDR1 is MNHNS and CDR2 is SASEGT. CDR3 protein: CASSAGQGATKNIQYF. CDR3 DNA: TGTGCCAGCAGTGCGGGGCAGGGGGCAACCAAAAACATTCAGTACTTC.

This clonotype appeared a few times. The CDR3 sequence: CASSLAVGGGDGYTF. The CDR3 nucleotides read TGCGCCAGCAGCTTGGCCGTTGGGGGCGGTGATGGCTACACCTTC. V is TRBV5-1 and J is TRBJ1-2; a possible D gene is TRBD1 (6 bases). The CDR3 length is 15 residues. Trimming took off 0 bases at V and 6 bases at J, with 15 bases between the two ends. Germline assignment: CDR1 SGHRS and CDR2 YFSETQ.

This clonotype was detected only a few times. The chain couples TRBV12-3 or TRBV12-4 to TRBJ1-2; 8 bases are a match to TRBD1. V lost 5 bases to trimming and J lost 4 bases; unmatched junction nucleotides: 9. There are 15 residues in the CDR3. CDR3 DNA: TGTGCCAGCAGTCCATCGGGACAGGCGGTCTATGGCTACACCTTC. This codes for CASSPSGQAVYGYTF.

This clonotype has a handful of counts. The CDR3 loop is CSAIHSGPDTQYF. In nucleotides, the CDR3 is TGCAGTGCTATTCACTCGGGCCCAGATACGCAGTATTTT. J is TRBJ2-3 and V is TRBV20-1; D is ambiguous. The CDR3 runs 13 residues. In germline, CDR1 is DFQATT, CDR2 SNEGSKA (reference sequence). V dropped 4 bases and J dropped 4 bases, with 12 bases sitting between them.

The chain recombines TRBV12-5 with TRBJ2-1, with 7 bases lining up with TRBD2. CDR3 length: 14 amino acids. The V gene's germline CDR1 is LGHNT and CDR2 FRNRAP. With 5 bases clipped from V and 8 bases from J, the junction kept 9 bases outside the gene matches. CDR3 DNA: TGTGCTAGTGGTGCGTCCGGGGGGACCGATGAGCAGTTCTTC. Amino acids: CASGASGGTDEQFF.